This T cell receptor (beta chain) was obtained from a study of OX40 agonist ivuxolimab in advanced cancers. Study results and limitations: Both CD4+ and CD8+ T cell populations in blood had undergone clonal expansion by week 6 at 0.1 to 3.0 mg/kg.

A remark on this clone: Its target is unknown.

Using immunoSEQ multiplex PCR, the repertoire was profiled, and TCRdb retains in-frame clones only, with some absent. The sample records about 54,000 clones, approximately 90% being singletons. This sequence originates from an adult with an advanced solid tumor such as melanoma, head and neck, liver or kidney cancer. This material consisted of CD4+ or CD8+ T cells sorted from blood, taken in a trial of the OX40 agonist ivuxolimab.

In DNA form, the CDR3 reads TGTGCCAGCAGCGGGAGGGGGCAGACAGATACGCAGTATTTT. It codes for CASSGRGQTDTQYF. The chain uses TRBV5-6 and TRBJ2-3, with D perhaps TRBD1 or TRBD2 (7 bases each). V gave up 4 bases and J gave up 3 bases, with 12 bases separating them. Per germline, CDR1 SGHDT and CDR2 YYEEEE. The CDR3 spans 14 residues.